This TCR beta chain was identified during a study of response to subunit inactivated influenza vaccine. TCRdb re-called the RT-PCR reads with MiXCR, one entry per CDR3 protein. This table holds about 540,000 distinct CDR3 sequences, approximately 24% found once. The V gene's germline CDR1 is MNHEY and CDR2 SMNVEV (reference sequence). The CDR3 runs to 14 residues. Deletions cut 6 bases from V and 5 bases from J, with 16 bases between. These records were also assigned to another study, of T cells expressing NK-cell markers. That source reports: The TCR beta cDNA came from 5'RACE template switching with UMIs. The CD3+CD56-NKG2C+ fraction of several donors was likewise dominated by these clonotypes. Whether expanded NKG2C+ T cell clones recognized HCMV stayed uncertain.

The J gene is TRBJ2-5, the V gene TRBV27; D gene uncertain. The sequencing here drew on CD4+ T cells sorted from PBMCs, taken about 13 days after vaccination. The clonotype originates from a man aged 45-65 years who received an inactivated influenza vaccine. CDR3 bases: TGTGCCAGCAGCCCCCTGGGTAGCATGGAGACCCAGTACTTC. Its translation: CASSPLGSMETQYF.